The sequence of this T cell receptor beta chain was determined in a study of naive and memory T cell subsets (dated by TCRdb to the late 2010s). In the study overall: Sorted naive and memory T cell subsets from peripheral blood were analyzed in the study using a UMI-based, open-source pipeline for TCR alpha and beta sequencing. The functional CMV T cell responses agreed completely with IgG serology results. RNA was DNase-treated and reverse transcribed with TCR constant-region primers, mostly using SuperScript III. The investigation overall reported the following: A few larger clonotypes were present in naive repertoires, especially CD8 naive repertoires, and these clonotypes were possibly memory cells re-expressing CD45RA. The repertoire findings for the naive and memory subsets could not be validated against a ground truth, as none was available. A power law was followed by TCR abundance, with an exponent that differed between naive and memory subsets but was consistent across the three individuals. Each clonotype was defined as a single alpha or beta chain sequence rather than as a paired alpha/beta receptor. In both CD4 and CD8 cells, the Gini index increased while Shannon and inverse Simpson diversity decreased from naive through CM, EM and EMRA. After error correction, only a single occurrence was seen for over 95% of naive TCR sequences, so much steeper abundance distributions were produced than in memory subsets. RNA-based TCR counts may be influenced by expression changes linked to T cell activation and differentiation.

Comments on this clonotype: The target of this receptor is not known. Per-base quality was not reported, and no clone a single base away is much larger than it.

From the second PCR step on, the TCR alpha and beta chain libraries were amplified in separate reactions. To determine each donor's CMV status, fresh PBMCs were stimulated overnight with CMV viral lysate, and IFNgamma production from CD4+ T cells was then assessed. Miltenyi beads were used first to positively select CD4 T cells, and CD8 T cells were then positively selected from the CD4-negative fraction. After staining for CD3, CD4, CD8, CD45RA, CD27 and a live/dead dye, cells were sorted on a BD Aria II into four subsets based on CD45RA and CD27. A few healthy volunteers provided blood, and the blood of each volunteer was split into CD4 and CD8 T cells and then into four differentiation subsets. Approximately 0.11 L of peripheral blood was drawn per donor, and PBMC were isolated by Ficoll-Paque PLUS density-gradient centrifugation. Sorted cells were lysed in RLT buffer, after which RNA was extracted using a Qiagen RNeasy kit and stored at -80 degrees C.

Spanning cysteine to phenylalanine, the CDR3 consists of 13 amino acids. Of all the DNA, just the CDR3 is kept, 39 bases in frame from base 1. The V end loses 7 bases and the J end loses 0 bases, and a stretch of 9 bases separates them. The germline V gene supplies CDR1 SNHLY and CDR2 FYNNEI. The protocol used for the library was UMI-ligation and nested PCR. An equimolar mix of two oligonucleotides covering both TRBC1 and TRBC2 was used as the beta constant-region primer. A single-stranded oligonucleotide bearing the SP2 primer plus a 12-nucleotide UMI was ligated onto the 3' end of the cDNA by T4 RNA ligase 1. Four rounds of PCR were used to amplify ligated cDNA, with nested alpha and beta constant-region primers being used together with the SP2 primer. The ligation reaction was incubated at 16°C for roughly 19-25 hours. PCR2 was usually performed as a SYBR Green qPCR and halted at a preset threshold so that over-amplification would not occur. All purifications after the first were performed with Agencourt AMPure XP magnetic beads. Library quantification was done by Qubit, followed by a TapeStation check on which the main peak was expected at around 650 bp. Pooled libraries were sequenced on an Illumina MiSeq with v2 2x251 paired-end kits, typically giving about 0.95-2.2 million reads per sample. Each sample's library went into the pool at approximately 4 nM, and roughly 5-8% PhiX was added to help with cluster recognition. The study's own analysis went as follows. V and J genes were assigned to Demultiplexor-processed FASTQ reads by Decombinator through tag matching, with a single base-pair mismatch being allowed. By using UMIs, Collapsinator corrected both sequencing errors and the frequency errors caused by PCR heterogeneity. TCRs were translated and CDR3s were extracted from the conserved cysteine to the FGXG phenylalanine by CDR3Translator, with non-productive sequences being flagged. Repertoires were subsampled to equal numbers of UMI-defined TCRs before Gini, Shannon entropy and inverse Simpson indices were calculated. Within the linear range, a power law was fitted to clonotype abundance distributions using maximum likelihood. When run on a single naive CD8 sample, MIGEC and the pipeline yielded similar UMI counts, similar unique TCR numbers and similar clonal distributions. One analysis removed from the naive repertoire any naive TCRs that were also present in any memory subset from the same donor. A set of approximately 7,300 CMV-associated CDR3 sequences, compiled from VDJdb and a published dataset, was used to search the repertoires. The public reads were quality trimmed at Q25 with fastp and then assembled into clones with MiXCR by TCRdb, keeping productive beta chains. Every entry covers one CDR3 protein and lists the most common genes and DNA from its rows. The V and J calls were not made by the authors but by TCRdb's processing. This sample comprises 140,000 to 150,000 distinct CDR3 sequences, about 18% of them detected only once. The ten largest clones represent roughly 0.13% of the sample.

Sequenced: naive CD4+ T cells from blood. What this sample's cell subset or site label stands for: naive T cells, CD45RA high CD27+. The TCR sequence derives from a human donor in good health. The rearranged chain carries TRBV2 and TRBJ1-1; the D gene is not confidently resolved. The CDR3 sequence is CASNGEMNTEAFF. The nucleotides are TGTGCCAGCAATGGGGAGATGAACACTGAAGCTTTCTTT.